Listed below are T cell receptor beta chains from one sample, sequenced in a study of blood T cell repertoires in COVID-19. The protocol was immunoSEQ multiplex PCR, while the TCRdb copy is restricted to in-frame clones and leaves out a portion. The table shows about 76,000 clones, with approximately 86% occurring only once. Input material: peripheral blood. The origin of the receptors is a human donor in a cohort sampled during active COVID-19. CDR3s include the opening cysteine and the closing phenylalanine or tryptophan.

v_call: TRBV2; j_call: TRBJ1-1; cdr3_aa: CASRRGGTEAFF
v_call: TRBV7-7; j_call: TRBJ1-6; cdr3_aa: CASSARGGSPLHF
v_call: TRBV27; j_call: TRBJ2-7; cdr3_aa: CASSLGEGYYEQYF
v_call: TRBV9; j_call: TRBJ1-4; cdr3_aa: CASSVRSATNEKLFF
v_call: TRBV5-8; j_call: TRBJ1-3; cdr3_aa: CASSAREVVNTIYF
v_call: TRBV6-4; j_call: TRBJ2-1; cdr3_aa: CASSRLAGVYNEQFF
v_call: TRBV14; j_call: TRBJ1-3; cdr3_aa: CASSPNGNTIYF
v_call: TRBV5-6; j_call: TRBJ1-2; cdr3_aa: CASNVRDAYGYTF
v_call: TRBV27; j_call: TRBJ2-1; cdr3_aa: CASSSQGQGSNEQFF
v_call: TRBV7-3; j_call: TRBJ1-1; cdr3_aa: CASSSQAGNTEAFF
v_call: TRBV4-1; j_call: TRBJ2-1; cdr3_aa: CASSPWQGANNEQFF
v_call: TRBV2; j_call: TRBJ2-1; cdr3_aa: CASSLTGEPYNEQFF
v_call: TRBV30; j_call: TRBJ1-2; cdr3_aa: CAWGRGMPYGYTF
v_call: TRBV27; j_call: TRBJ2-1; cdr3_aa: CASSFGTSGPNEQFF
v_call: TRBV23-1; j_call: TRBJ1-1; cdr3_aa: CASSQSKAGAEAFF
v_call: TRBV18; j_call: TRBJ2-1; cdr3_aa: CASSPQDRGSYNEQFF
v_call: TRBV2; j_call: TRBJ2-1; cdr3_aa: CASSEESGQYNEQFF
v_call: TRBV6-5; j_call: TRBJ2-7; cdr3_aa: CASSSQRGYEQYF
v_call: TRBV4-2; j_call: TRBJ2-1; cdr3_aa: CASSQGVGGPVHEQFF
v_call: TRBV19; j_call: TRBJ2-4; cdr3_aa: CASSIGQGEAKNIQYF
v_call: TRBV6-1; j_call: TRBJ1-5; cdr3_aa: CASSEPWVAAGQPQHF
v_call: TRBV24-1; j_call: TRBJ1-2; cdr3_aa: CATSDYREDYGYTF
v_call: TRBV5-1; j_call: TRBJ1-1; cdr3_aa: CASSFVTGSGVGTEAFF
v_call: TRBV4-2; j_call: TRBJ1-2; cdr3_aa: CASSQDVEAFNYGYTF
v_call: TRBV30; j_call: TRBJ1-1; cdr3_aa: CAWSVYTRLATEAFF
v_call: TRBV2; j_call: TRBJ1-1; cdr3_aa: CASSLPGNTEAFF
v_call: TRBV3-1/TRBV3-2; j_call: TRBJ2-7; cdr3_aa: CASSPSFGTSGNYHYEQYF
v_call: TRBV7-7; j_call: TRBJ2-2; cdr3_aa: CASSPLSGELFF
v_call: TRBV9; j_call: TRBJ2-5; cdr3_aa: CASSVATGRETQYF
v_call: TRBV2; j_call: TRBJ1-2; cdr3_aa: CASYRGGYYGYTF
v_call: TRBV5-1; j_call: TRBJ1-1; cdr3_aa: CASSLGYEGTREAFF
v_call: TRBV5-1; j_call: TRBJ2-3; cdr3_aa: CASSYDSSTDTQYF
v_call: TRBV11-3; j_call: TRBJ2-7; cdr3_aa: CASSLSHYEQYF
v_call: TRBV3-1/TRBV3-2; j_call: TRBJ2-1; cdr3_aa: CASSRETSKNEQFF
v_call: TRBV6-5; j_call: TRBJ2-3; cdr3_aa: CASRAGTGRADTQYF
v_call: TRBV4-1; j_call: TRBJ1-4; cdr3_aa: CASSPHRGREKLFF
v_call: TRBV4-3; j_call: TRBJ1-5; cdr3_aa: CASSHDRGQPQHF
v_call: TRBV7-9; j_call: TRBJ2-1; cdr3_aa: CASSFLFSWSGGNNEQFF
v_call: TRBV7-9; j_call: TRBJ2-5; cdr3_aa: CASSPTVKRLAGELETQYF
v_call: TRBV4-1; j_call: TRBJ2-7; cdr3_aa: CASSQSPSGSKHEQYF
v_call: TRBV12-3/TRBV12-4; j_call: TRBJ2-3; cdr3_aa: CASSGGLTDTQYF
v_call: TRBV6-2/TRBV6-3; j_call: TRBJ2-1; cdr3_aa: CASSYSYRTSGYVNEQFF
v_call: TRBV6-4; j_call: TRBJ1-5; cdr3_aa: CASSPSYSNQPQHF
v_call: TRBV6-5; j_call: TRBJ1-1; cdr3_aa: CASRRSSGGSTEAFF
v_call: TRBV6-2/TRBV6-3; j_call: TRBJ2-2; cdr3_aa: CASSYSAGGNTGELFF
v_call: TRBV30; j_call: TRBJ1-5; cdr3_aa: CAWSRDSYQPQHF
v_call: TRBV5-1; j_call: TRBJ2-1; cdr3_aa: CASSRREHEQFF
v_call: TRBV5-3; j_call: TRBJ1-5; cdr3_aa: CARSCRTGHSNQPQHF
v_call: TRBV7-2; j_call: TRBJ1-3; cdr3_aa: CASSLARRSSGNTIYF